This is a list of T cell receptor beta chains from one sample in a study of identical twins. TCRdb called the 5' RACE reads again in MiXCR, with one record for every CDR3 protein. The data contain some 730,000 distinct CDR3 sequences, over 15% of them singletons. This sample was shared with a second study, whose subject was T cells expressing NK-cell markers.

Sequenced input: PBMCs. The source is a woman under 30 in good health. Each CDR3 is given with its conserved first and last residue. The D gene is left open where the match is weak. Clone sizes are given selectively: once, few, many, or a class where the clone is expanded.

J: TRBJ1-1
size: -
D: -
V: TRBV6-1
DNA: TGTGCCAGCATTGACAATCTGAGGGGGGACACTGAAGCTTTCTTT
CDR3: CASIDNLRGDTEAFF

J: TRBJ2-7
size: -
D: -
V: TRBV20-1
DNA: TGCAGTGCTAGAGATTCGAAGGGGCCCTACGAGCAGTACTTC
CDR3: CSARDSKGPYEQYF

J: TRBJ1-5
size: -
D: -
V: TRBV7-3
DNA: TGTGCCAGCAGCTTAACACAACAGGGTCTCCACCCACGGGGCAATCAGCCCCAGCATTTT
CDR3: CASSLTQQGLHPRGNQPQHF

J: TRBJ2-2
size: -
D: TRBD1
V: TRBV5-1
DNA: TGCGCCAGCAGCTTAGGGGGCGCGCGGGAGCTGTTTTTT
CDR3: CASSLGGARELFF

J: TRBJ2-7
size: few
D: -
V: TRBV9
DNA: TGTGCCAGCAGTTTTGACGCGATTCCCTCCTACGAGCAGTACTTC
CDR3: CASSFDAIPSYEQYF

J: TRBJ1-2
size: -
D: -
V: TRBV12-3/TRBV12-4
DNA: TGTGCCAGCAGTTTTAAATATGGCTACACCTTC
CDR3: CASSFKYGYTF

J: TRBJ2-5
size: -
D: TRBD2
V: TRBV20-1
DNA: TGCAGTGCTAGAGATATACGCGTCCAGGGCATAGCGGGAGAGACCCAGTACTTC
CDR3: CSARDIRVQGIAGETQYF

J: TRBJ2-1
size: few
D: TRBD2
V: TRBV5-6
DNA: TGTGCCAGCAGCTTTGCGCTAGCGGGCTACAATGAGCAGTTCTTC
CDR3: CASSFALAGYNEQFF

J: TRBJ2-5
size: -
D: -
V: TRBV14
DNA: TGTGCCAGCAGCCAAGGCTCGACATTCCAAGAGACCCAGTACTTC
CDR3: CASSQGSTFQETQYF

J: TRBJ2-3
size: few
D: TRBD2
V: TRBV12-3/TRBV12-4
DNA: TGTGCCAGCAGTTTTGTGCGGGAGGGGGTGCAGTATTTT
CDR3: CASSFVREGVQYF

J: TRBJ1-1
size: many
D: -
V: TRBV12-3/TRBV12-4
DNA: TGTGCCAGCAGTTTCGGGGGTTCGAGCGAAGCTTTCTTT
CDR3: CASSFGGSSEAFF

J: TRBJ2-1
size: many
D: TRBD2
V: TRBV6-1
DNA: TGTGCCAGCAGCACAGGACTAGCGGGGTACAATGAGCAGTTCTTC
CDR3: CASSTGLAGYNEQFF